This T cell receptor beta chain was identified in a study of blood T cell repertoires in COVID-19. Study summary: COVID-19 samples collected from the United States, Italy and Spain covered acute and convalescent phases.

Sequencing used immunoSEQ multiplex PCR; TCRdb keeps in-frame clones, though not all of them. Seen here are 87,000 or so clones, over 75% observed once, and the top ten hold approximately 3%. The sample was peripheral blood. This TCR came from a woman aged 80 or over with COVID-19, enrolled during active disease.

The CDR3 loop is CASSQGPEGGGYEQYF. CDR3 in DNA: TGCGCCAGCAGCCAAGGTCCGGAGGGCGGGGGCTACGAGCAGTACTTC. The chain uses TRBV4-1 and TRBJ2-7; TRBD2 matches 7 bases. This CDR3 spans 16 amino acids. The ends lost 1 base at V and 3 bases at J; junction bases unmatched: 9. Per germline, CDR1 MGHRA and CDR2 YSYEKL.